The sequence of this T cell receptor beta chain was determined in a study of blood T cell repertoires in COVID-19. On the study more broadly: Italy, Spain and the United States were the sources of the convalescent and acute COVID-19 samples. PBMCs, B-cell-depleted T cells, or T cells were the source of the cDNA or gDNA that made up the material.

As originally analysed: Amplification with reference gene primers provided the estimates of nucleated cell counts. Data came from immunoSEQ multiplex PCR; TCRdb stores just in-frame clones and leaves some out. The V and J calls and the clone size are those of that table, but D and trimming were determined from the DNA. This sample carries around 150,000 clones, around four fifths of them seen once, and the ten largest clones take under 2.5%. There are 14 residues in the CDR3. Germline V gene data show CDR1 as MNHEY and CDR2 as SVGAGI. This chain connects TRBV6-5 to TRBJ2-5; 13 bases match TRBD2. The DNA end is a closer match to TRBJ2-7, so the J assignment may be wrong. Sequences were obtained from peripheral blood. This receptor was obtained from a man between 65 and 85 years old with acute or convalescent COVID-19. DNA of the CDR3: TGTGCCAGCAGCCGGACTAGCGGGAGCTACGAGCAGTACTTC. This translates into CASSRTSGSYEQYF.